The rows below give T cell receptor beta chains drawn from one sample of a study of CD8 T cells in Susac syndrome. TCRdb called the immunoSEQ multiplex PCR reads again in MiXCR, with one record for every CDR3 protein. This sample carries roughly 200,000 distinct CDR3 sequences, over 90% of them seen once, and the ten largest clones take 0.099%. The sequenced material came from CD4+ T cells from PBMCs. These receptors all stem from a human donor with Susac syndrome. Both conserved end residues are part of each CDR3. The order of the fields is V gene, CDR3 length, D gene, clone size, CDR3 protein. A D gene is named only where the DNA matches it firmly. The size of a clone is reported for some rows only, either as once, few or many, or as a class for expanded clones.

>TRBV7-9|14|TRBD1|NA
CASSRDSYTDTQYF
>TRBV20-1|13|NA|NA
CSAGRDNSYEQYF
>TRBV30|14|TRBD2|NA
CAWVGAGDEKTQYF
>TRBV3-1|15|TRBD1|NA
CASSQVLPGGNEQFF
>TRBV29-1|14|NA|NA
CSVVEADFNQPQHF
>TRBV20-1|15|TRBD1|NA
CSASETGSSYNEQFF
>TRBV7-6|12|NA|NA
CASSWAGETQYF
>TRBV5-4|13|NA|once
CASSLDSRGELFF
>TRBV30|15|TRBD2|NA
CAWSRLAGDKGTQYF
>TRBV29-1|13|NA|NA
CSVGGQMNTEAFF
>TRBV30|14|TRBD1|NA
CAWSTDRGLQPQHF
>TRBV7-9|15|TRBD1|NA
CASSLIGQAPYEQYF
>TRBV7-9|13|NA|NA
CASRRVMNTEAFF
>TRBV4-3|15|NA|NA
CASSQEGPTTHEQFF
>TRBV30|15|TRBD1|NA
CAWIPDRSPFYEQYF
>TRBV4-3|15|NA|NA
CASSQDLRGFYGYTF
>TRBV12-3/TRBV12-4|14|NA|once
CASIPGVRTGELFF
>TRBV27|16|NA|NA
CASTRFAAGVNTEAFF
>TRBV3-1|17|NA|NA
CASSQDNWSPRQETQYF
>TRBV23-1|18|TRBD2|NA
CASSPNHQGREDTYEQYF
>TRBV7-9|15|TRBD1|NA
CASSQGQAGNTEAFF
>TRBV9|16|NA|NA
CASSVTHRDGYNEQFF
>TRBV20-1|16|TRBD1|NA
CSAPTPGQGEGNTIYF
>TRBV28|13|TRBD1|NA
CAGRDRGSNEQFF